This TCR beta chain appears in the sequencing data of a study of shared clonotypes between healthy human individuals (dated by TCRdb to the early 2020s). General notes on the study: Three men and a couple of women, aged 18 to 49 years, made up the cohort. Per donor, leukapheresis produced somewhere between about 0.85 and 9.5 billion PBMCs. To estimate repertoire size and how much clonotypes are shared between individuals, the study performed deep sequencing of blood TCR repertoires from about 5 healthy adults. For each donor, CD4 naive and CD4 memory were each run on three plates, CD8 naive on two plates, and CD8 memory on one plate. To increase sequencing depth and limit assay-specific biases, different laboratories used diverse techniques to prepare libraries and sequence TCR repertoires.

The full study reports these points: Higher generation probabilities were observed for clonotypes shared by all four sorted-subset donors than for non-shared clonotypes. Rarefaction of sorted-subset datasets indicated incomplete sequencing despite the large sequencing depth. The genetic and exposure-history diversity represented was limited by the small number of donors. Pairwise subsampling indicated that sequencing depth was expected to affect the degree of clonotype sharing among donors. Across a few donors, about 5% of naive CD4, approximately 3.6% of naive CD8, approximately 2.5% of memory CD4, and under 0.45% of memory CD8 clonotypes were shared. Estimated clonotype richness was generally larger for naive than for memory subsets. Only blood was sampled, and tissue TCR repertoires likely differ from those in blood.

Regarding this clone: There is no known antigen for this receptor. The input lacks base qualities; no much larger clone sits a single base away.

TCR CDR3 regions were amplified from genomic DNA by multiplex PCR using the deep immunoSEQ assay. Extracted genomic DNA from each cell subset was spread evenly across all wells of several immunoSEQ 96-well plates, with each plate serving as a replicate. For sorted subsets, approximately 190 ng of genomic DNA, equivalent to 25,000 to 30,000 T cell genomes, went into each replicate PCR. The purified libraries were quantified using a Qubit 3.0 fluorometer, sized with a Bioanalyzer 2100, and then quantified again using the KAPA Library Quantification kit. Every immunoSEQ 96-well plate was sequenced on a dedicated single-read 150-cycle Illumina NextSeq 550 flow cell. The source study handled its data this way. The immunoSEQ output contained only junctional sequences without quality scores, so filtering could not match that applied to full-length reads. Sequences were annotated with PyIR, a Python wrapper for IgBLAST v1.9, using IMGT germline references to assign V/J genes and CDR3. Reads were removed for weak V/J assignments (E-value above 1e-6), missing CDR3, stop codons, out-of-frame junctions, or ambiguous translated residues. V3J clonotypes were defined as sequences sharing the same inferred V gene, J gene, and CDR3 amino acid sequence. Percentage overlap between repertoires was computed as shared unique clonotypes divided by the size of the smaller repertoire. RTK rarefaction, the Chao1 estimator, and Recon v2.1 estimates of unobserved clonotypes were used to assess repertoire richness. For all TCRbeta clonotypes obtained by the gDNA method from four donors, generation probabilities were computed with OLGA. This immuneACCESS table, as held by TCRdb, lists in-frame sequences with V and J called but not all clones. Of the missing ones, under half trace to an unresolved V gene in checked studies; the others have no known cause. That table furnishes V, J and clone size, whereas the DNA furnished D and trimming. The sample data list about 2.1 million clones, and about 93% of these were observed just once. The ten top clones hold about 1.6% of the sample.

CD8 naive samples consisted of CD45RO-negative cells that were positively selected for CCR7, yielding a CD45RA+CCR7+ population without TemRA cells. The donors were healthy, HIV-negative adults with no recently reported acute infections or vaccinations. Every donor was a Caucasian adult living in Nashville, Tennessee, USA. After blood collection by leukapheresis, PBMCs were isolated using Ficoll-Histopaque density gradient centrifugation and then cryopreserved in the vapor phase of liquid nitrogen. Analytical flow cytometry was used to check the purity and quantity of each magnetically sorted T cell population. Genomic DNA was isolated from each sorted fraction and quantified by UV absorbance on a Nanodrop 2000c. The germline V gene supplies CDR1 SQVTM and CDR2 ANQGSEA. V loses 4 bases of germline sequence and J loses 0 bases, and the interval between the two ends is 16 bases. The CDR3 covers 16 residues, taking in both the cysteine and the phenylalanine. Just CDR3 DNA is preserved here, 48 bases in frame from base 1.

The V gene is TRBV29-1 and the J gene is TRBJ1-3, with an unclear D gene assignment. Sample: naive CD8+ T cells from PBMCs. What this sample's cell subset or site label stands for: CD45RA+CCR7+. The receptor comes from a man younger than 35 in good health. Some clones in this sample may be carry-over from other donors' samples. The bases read TGCAGCGTTGCTCTTAGAGGCCGGAGCTCTGGAAACACCATATATTTT. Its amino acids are CSVALRGRSSGNTIYF.